This TCR beta chain was observed in a study of human T cells and chemical hapten exposure. Looking at the study overall: Patients were given diphenylcyclopropenone on the scalp weekly across the approximately 22-week study. Study-wide findings and caveats: Counts of TCRs expanded at PT1 correlated positively with patch test score. Expanded TCRs produced significantly more large CDR3 similarity clusters than controls did. Alopecia was present in the donors, so their immune response may differ from healthy people's.

TCRdb called the RACE reads again in MiXCR, with one record for every CDR3 protein. The sample shows about 34,000 distinct CDR3 sequences, 10% of them seen only once. This clonotype was picked up many times. Its antigen is not identified. Time point in this sample: pre-sensitization, week 0. Treatment here: therapeutic diphenylcyclopropenone sensitization with weekly scalp DPC. Extraction yielded total RNA from whole blood (unfractionated). Germline CDR1 is DFQATT and CDR2 is SNEGSKA (reference sequence). Trimming took 7 bases from V and 5 from J; bases not matched to a gene: 7. This CDR3 is 14 amino acids long.

This TCR was sampled from a man aged 45-60 years with alopecia areata. Some clones in this sample may be carry-over from other donors' samples. V gene TRBV20-1 combines with J gene TRBJ2-1; 11 nucleotides align to TRBD2. The input for sequencing was whole blood, taken in connection with sensitization to the hapten diphenylcyclopropenone (DPC). The CDR3 sequence: CSVPGLAANNEQFF. The CDR3 DNA reads as TGCAGTGTACCGGGACTAGCGGCCAACAATGAGCAGTTCTTC.